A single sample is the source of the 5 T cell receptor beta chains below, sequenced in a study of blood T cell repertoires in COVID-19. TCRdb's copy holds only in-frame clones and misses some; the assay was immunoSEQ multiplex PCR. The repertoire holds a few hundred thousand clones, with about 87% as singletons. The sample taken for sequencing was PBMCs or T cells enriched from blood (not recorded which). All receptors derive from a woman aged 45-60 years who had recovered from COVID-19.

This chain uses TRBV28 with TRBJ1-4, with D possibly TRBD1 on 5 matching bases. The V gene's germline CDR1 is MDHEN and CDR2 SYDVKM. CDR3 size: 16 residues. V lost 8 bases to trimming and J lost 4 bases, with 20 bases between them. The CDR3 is CASHDPWGSDNEKLFF. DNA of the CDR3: TGTGCCAGCCATGACCCCTGGGGCAGCGATAATGAAAAACTGTTTTTT.

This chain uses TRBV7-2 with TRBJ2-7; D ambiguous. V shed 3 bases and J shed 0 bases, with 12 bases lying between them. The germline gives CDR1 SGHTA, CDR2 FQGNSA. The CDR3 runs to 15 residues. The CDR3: CASSLAGLSSYEQYF. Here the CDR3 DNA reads TGTGCCAGCAGCTTGGCAGGTCTGAGCTCCTACGAGCAGTACTTC.

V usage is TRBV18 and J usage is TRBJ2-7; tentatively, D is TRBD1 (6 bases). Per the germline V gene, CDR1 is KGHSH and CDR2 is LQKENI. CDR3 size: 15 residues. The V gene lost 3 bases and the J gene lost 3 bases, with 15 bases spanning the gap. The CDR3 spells CASSPGDIQNYEQYF. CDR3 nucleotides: TGTGCCAGCTCACCGGGGGACATACAGAACTACGAGCAGTACTTC.

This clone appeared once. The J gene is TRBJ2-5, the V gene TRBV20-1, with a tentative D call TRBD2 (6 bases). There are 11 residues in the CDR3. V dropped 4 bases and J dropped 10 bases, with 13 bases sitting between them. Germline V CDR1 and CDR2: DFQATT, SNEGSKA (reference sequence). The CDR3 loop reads CSAKWGEGQYF. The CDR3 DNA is TGCAGTGCTAAGTGGGGGGAAGGCCAGTACTTC.

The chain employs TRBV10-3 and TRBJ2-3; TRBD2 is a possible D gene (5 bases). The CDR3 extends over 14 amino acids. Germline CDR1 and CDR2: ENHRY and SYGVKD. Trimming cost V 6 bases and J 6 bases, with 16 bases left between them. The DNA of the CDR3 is TGTGCCATCAGATCCGCTCTCCGAGGGGATACGCAGTATTTT. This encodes CAIRSALRGDTQYF.